The 5 T cell receptor beta chains reported below all come from one sample, sequenced in a study of T cell responses to AZD1222 COVID-19 vaccine. Only in-frame clones appear in the TCRdb table, and some are missing; sequencing was by immunoSEQ multiplex PCR. The sample lists roughly 120,000 clones; over 85% were seen once. The input for sequencing was peripheral blood, taken 28 days after the second AZD1222 dose. The receptors come from an adult who received the AZD1222 COVID-19 vaccine.

J is TRBJ1-4 and V is TRBV5-1; 7 positions match TRBD1. The V segment lost 4 bases and the J segment 5 bases; nucleotides outside the gene matches: 8. Germline assignment: CDR1 SGHRS and CDR2 YFSETQ. This CDR3 region has 15 residues. Here the CDR3 reads CASSATGTVNEKLFF. CDR3 DNA: TGCGCCAGCAGCGCGACCGGGACAGTAAATGAAAAACTGTTTTTT. The whole variable domain, filled in from reference TRBV5-1 and TRBJ1-4, reads KAGVTQTPRYLIKTRGQQVTLSCSPISGHRSVSWYQQTPGQGLQFLFEYFSETQRNKGNFPGRFSGRQFSNSRSEMNVSTLELGDSALYLCASSATGTVNEKLFFGSGTQLSVL.

This clone showed up just once. This chain connects TRBV2 to TRBJ2-5; 9 bases line up with TRBD1. V lost 1 base and J lost 3; bases outside the gene matches: 3. Germline V gene data show CDR1 as SNHLY and CDR2 as FYNNEI. This CDR3 has 15 amino acids. As DNA, the CDR3 is TGTGCCAGCAGTGAAGAGCGGGACAGGGAAGAGACCCAGTACTTC. Its translation is CASSEERDREETQYF.

This clone was observed once. V and J are TRBV3-1 (or the pseudogene TRBV3-2) and TRBJ1-2, with D perhaps matching TRBD1 (6 bases). From germline, CDR1 is LGHDT and CDR2 YNNKEL (reference sequence). The CDR3 contains 14 residues. Trimming shortened V by 2 bases and J by 7 bases, and 14 bases separated the two germline ends. The CDR3 DNA sequence: TGTGCCAGCAGCCAATTGTTGGGGGCCGGTGGCTACACCTTC. It yields the protein CASSQLLGAGGYTF.

V usage is TRBV4-2 and J usage is TRBJ2-3; possibly TRBD1 for D (6 bases). The V gene's germline CDR1 is LGHNA and CDR2 YNFKEQ. Trimming shortened V by 0 bases and J by 2 bases, and 12 bases separated the two germline ends. The CDR3 totals 16 residues. The CDR3 region has the DNA TGTGCCAGCAGCCAAGACAGGGGACCCCTCACAGATACGCAGTATTTT. Its translation: CASSQDRGPLTDTQYF.

This rearrangement joins TRBV24-1 to TRBJ1-5, with TRBD1 matching 10 bases. Germline V lookup: CDR1 KGHDR, CDR2 SFDVKD. V shed 4 bases, J shed 6 bases, and the junction held 5 bases outside the gene matches. The CDR3 has 15 amino acids. DNA of the CDR3: TGTGCCACCAGTGACGTGACAGGGGGCTCTCAGCCCCAGCATTTT. It translates to CATSDVTGGSQPQHF.